This is a list of T cell receptor beta chains from one sample in a study of Ad26.COV2.S vaccination and SARS-CoV-2 variants. Generated by immunoSEQ multiplex PCR, the TCRdb table keeps only in-frame clones and is missing some. The sample lists fewer than 400,000 clones; more than 85% were seen once. The material sequenced was peripheral blood, taken in a trial of Ad26.COV2.S vaccine versus placebo. Receptors were obtained from a person aged 18-60 years who received the Ad26.COV2.S COVID-19 vaccine or a placebo. Each CDR3 is given with its conserved first and last residue. D genes are given only for firm matches. The size field is filled for only some rows; it gives once, few, many or a size class.

size | J | V | D | CDR3 | DNA
- | TRBJ2-2 | TRBV7-2 | - | CASSLAYKNTGELFF | TGTGCCAGCAGCTTAGCCTACAAGAACACCGGGGAGCTGTTTTTT
- | TRBJ2-3 | TRBV18 | - | CASSPGTSTDTQYF | TGTGCCAGCTCACCTGGGACGAGCACAGATACGCAGTATTTT
- | TRBJ2-7 | TRBV2 | - | CAIPIEGGSAQSSYEQYF | TGTGCCATTCCCATCGAGGGTGGAAGTGCCCAAAGCTCCTACGAGCAGTACTTC
- | TRBJ2-2 | TRBV7-8 | - | CASTLTAGGTGELFF | TGTGCCAGCACCCTAACGGCAGGGGGGACCGGGGAGCTGTTTTTT
- | TRBJ1-4 | TRBV7-2 | - | CASSLVGAATNEKLFF | TGTGCCAGCAGCTTAGTCGGCGCAGCAACTAATGAAAAACTGTTTTTT
- | TRBJ1-1 | TRBV3-1/TRBV3-2 | TRBD1 | CASNTGGLISEAFF | TGTGCCAGCAACACAGGGGGGCTAATCTCTGAAGCTTTCTTT
- | TRBJ1-1 | TRBV19 | TRBD1 | CASSIQGPREAFF | TGTGCCAGTAGCATACAGGGGCCCCGAGAAGCTTTCTTT
- | TRBJ2-7 | TRBV27 | - | CASSPQGPHEQYF | TGTGCCAGCAGTCCACAGGGTCCCCACGAGCAGTACTTC
- | TRBJ2-7 | TRBV7-8 | - | CASSLNSYYEQYF | TGTGCCAGCAGCTTGAACAGTTACTACGAGCAGTACTTC
- | TRBJ2-1 | TRBV6-4 | - | CASSDSGGRYNEQFF | TGTGCCAGCAGTGACTCCGGTGGGCGCTACAATGAGCAGTTCTTC
- | TRBJ2-3 | TRBV11-2 | - | CASSRWGDPDTQYF | TGTGCCAGCAGCCGATGGGGGGATCCAGATACGCAGTATTTT
- | TRBJ1-1 | TRBV6-1 | - | CASSSHMNTEAFF | TGTGCCAGCAGTTCACATATGAACACTGAAGCTTTCTTT
- | TRBJ2-1 | TRBV7-9 | - | CASSLADYLNEQFF | TGTGCCAGCAGCTTAGCGGACTACCTCAATGAGCAGTTCTTC
- | TRBJ1-1 | TRBV10-1 | - | CASSEEDIGDEGDTEAFF | TGCGCCAGCAGTGAAGAGGACATCGGTGACGAAGGAGACACTGAAGCTTTCTTT
few | TRBJ1-1 | TRBV30 | - | CAWSVGIGRDTEAFF | TGTGCCTGGAGTGTAGGGATTGGAAGGGACACTGAAGCTTTCTTT
- | TRBJ1-3 | TRBV5-4 | - | CASSGSVGSSGNTIYF | TGTGCCAGCAGCGGTTCGGTCGGCAGCTCTGGAAACACCATATATTTT
- | TRBJ1-1 | TRBV29-1 | - | CSVRGSNTEAFF | TGCAGCGTTCGGGGCAGCAACACTGAAGCTTTCTTT